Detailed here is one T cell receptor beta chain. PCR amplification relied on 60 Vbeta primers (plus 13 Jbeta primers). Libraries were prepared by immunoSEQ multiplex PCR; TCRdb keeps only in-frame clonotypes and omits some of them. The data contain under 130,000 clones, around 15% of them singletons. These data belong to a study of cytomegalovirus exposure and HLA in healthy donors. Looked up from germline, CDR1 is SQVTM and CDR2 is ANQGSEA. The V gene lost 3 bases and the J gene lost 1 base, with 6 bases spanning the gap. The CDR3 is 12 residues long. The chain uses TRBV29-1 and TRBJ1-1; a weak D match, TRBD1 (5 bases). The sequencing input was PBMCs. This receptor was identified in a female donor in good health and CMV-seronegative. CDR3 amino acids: CSVEGQNTEAFF. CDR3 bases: TGCAGCGTTGAGGGGCAGAACACTGAAGCTTTCTTT.